This passage covers 19 T cell receptor beta chains from one sample sequenced in a study of CD8 T cells in Susac syndrome. RNA, at about 0.45 to 1 ug, was reverse transcribed with random hexamers. A single record per CDR3 protein comes from TCRdb applying MiXCR to the immunoSEQ multiplex PCR reads. The data hold roughly 150,000 distinct CDR3 sequences, with 85% to 95% observed a single time. Input material: CD8+ T cells from PBMCs. The receptors stem from a human donor with Susac syndrome.

The gene calls are TRBV3-1 and TRBJ2-2; D gene uncertain. The CDR3 contains 12 residues. Trimming took 6 bases from V and 7 from J, leaving 9 bases between them. The germline gives CDR1 LGHDT, CDR2 YNNKEL (reference sequence). Here the CDR3 reads CASRTPVGELFF. The DNA of the CDR3 is TGTGCCAGCAGGACGCCCGTCGGGGAGCTGTTTTTT.

The chain recombines TRBV4-1 with TRBJ2-3, with 9 bases lining up with TRBD2. The CDR3 is made up of 19 amino acids. V lost 0 bases and J lost 3; bases outside the gene matches: 13. Per germline, CDR1 MGHRA and CDR2 YSYEKL. The CDR3 region has the DNA TGCGCCAGCAGCCAAGAAAATAGTTGGCTAGCGGGGAGGACAGATACGCAGTATTTT. It yields the protein CASSQENSWLAGRTDTQYF.

The chain combines TRBV2 with TRBJ2-6; TRBD2 is a possible D gene (6 bases). The germline V gene has CDR1 SNHLY and CDR2 FYNNEI. CDR3 length equals 17 residues. The ends were cut back, 8 bases at V and 4 bases at J, with 21 bases in the middle. CDR3 bases: TGTGCCAGCTCGGGGAGGCCGGGACTTGGGGGGGCCAACGTCCTGACTTTC. Translated, it gives CASSGRPGLGGANVLTF. The whole variable domain, filled in from reference TRBV2 and TRBJ2-6, reads EPEVTQTPSHQVTQMGQEVILRCVPISNHLYFYWYRQILGQKVEFLVSFYNNEISEKSEIFDDQFSVERPDGSNFTLKIRSTKLEDSAMYFCASSGRPGLGGANVLTFGAGSRLTVL.

V and J are TRBV13 and TRBJ2-7; D possibly corresponds to TRBD1 (6 bases). From germline, CDR1 is PRHDT and CDR2 FYEKMQ (reference sequence). Trimming cost V 3 bases and J 2 bases, with 11 bases left between them. The CDR3 is made up of 14 amino acids. The CDR3 is CASSLGQGPYEQYF. The CDR3 bases are TGTGCCAGCAGCTTGGGACAAGGACCCTACGAGCAGTACTTC.

The chain uses TRBV6-1 and TRBJ1-1; D is uncertain. Looked up from germline, CDR1 is MNHNS and CDR2 is SASEGT. The ends were cut back, 6 bases at V and 2 bases at J, with 10 bases in the middle. CDR3 length: 13 amino acids. CDR3 protein: CASRSLGNTEAFF. The CDR3 nucleotides are TGTGCCAGCAGGAGTTTGGGTAACACTGAAGCTTTCTTT.

This clonotype was recorded once. This chain connects TRBV2 to TRBJ2-7; TRBD2 agrees at 8 bases. CDR1 and CDR2 (germline): SNHLY, FYNNEI. CDR3 length equals 15 residues. Trimming at V came to 6 bases and at J to 0 bases, leaving 7 bases not matched to a gene. The CDR3 spells CASRTLAAASYEQYF. In nucleotides, the CDR3 is TGTGCCAGCAGGACACTAGCGGCGGCCTCCTACGAGCAGTACTTC.

The chain combines TRBV9 with TRBJ2-7; D is possibly TRBD1 or TRBD2 (5 bases each). The length of the CDR3 is 15 residues. Germline CDR1 and CDR2: SGDLS and YYNGEE. V was pared by 0 bases and J by 5 bases, with 15 bases between. As DNA, the CDR3 is TGTGCCAGCAGCGTAGAACCCGTGGGGACCCACGAGCAGTACTTC. This codes for CASSVEPVGTHEQYF.

This chain joins TRBV27 and TRBJ2-7; 10 bases map to TRBD2. The CDR3 length is 14 residues. The V segment lost 6 bases and the J segment 2 bases; nucleotides outside the gene matches: 4. Germline V gene lookup returns CDR1 MNHEY and CDR2 SMNVEV (reference sequence). In nucleotides, the CDR3 is TGTGCCAGCAGCGTTCTAGCGGGAGCCTACGAGCAGTACTTC. Amino acids: CASSVLAGAYEQYF.

V gene TRBV12-5 combines with J gene TRBJ2-5; no firm D call. V shed 3 bases and J shed 4 bases, with 15 bases lying between them. Germline lookup yields CDR1 LGHNT and CDR2 FRNRAP. This CDR3 contains 15 residues. Here the CDR3 DNA reads TGTGCTAGTGGTTTTTCAGAGACCGAGAGAGAGACCCAGTACTTC. This encodes CASGFSETERETQYF.

The chain joins TRBV9 to TRBJ2-1; D is uncertain. This CDR3 is 16 amino acids long. Per germline, CDR1 SGDLS and CDR2 YYNGEE. V was clipped by 1 base and J by 3 bases, with 14 bases between them. CDR3 protein: CASSVSGKPDYNEQFF. CDR3 nucleotides: TGTGCCAGCAGCGTATCAGGCAAGCCCGACTACAATGAGCAGTTCTTC.

The gene calls are TRBV9 and TRBJ1-1, with 7 bases aligning to TRBD1. Unmatched junction bases numbered 7, after V lost 3 bases and J lost 2 bases. The germline CDR1 and CDR2 sequences are SGDLS and YYNGEE. The CDR3 contains 15 residues. As DNA, the CDR3 is TGTGCCAGCAGCGGCGACAGGGATCTTAACACTGAAGCTTTCTTT. Amino acids: CASSGDRDLNTEAFF.

The J gene is TRBJ2-7, the V gene TRBV9; perhaps TRBD1 as D (5 bases). Germline-derived CDR1 and CDR2 are SGDLS and YYNGEE. Trimming pared 7 bases from V and 2 bases from J, leaving 19 bases between. The CDR3 spans 15 residues. CDR3 coding DNA: TGTGCCAGCCCCCTGGGGCCAGTTTGCCCCTACGAGCAGTACTTC. It codes for CASPLGPVCPYEQYF.

J is TRBJ2-2 and V is TRBV5-1; D may match TRBD1 or TRBD2 (5 bases each). Germline V gene lookup returns CDR1 SGHRS and CDR2 YFSETQ. CDR3 length: 16 amino acids. V lost 7 bases and J lost 12, with 28 bases in between. The CDR3 sequence: CASAPLKLGDVMKLFF. CDR3 DNA sequence: TGCGCCAGCGCCCCCCTTAAACTAGGGGATGTAATGAAGCTGTTTTTT.

The V gene is TRBV7-9, the J gene TRBJ1-2, with D unresolved. Trimming removed 1 base at V and 8 bases at J, with 11 bases between. The CDR3 runs 13 residues. Germline lookup yields CDR1 SEHNR and CDR2 FQNEAQ (reference sequence). CDR3 nucleotide sequence: TGTGCCAGCAGCTTAGTTGAAAGTAACGGCTACACCTTC. Its protein product is CASSLVESNGYTF.

This chain connects TRBV13 to TRBJ2-1, with 8 bases identical to TRBD1. The length of the CDR3 is 13 residues. With 5 bases clipped from V and 6 bases from J, the junction kept 3 bases outside the gene matches. Looked up from germline, CDR1 is PRHDT and CDR2 is FYEKMQ (reference sequence). The CDR3 nucleotides are TGTGCCAGCAGCACCGGACAGGGCAATGAGCAGTTCTTC. It translates to CASSTGQGNEQFF.

The V gene is TRBV3-1, the J gene TRBJ2-7, with D uncertain. Trimming removed 3 bases from V and 4 bases from J, with 4 bases in between. In germline, CDR1 is LGHDT, CDR2 YNNKEL (reference sequence). The CDR3 has 11 amino acids. CDR3 DNA: TGTGCCAGCAGCCAGATATACGAGCAGTACTTC. It translates to CASSQIYEQYF.

The chain joins TRBV20-1 to TRBJ1-5; no clear D gene. This CDR3 region has 10 residues. Germline CDR1 DFQATT, CDR2 SNEGSKA (reference sequence). Trimming removed 3 bases from V and 6 bases from J, with 3 bases in between. In DNA, the CDR3 is TGCAGTGCTAGCCGTCAGCCCCAGCATTTT. Translated, it gives CSASRQPQHF.

CDR3 amino acids: CASKPDRRGEETQYF. Here the CDR3 DNA reads TGTGCCAGCAAACCCGACAGGAGAGGGGAAGAGACCCAGTACTTC. The V gene is TRBV6-1, the J gene TRBJ2-5; a possible D gene is TRBD1 (6 bases). Per germline, CDR1 MNHNS and CDR2 SASEGT. Trimming left V 7 bases short and J 3 bases short, with 18 bases between. The CDR3 is 15 residues long.

This clonotype was seen just once. The genes are TRBV5-4 and TRBJ2-3, with a tentative D call TRBD2 (6 bases). This CDR3 spans 14 amino acids. V was cut by 4 bases and J by 4 bases, with 13 bases left in between. Germline CDR1 reads SGHNT; CDR2 reads YYREEE (reference sequence). CDR3 sequence reads: CASSPGVLADTQYF. Written as DNA, the CDR3 is TGTGCCAGCAGCCCGGGGGTACTAGCAGATACGCAGTATTTT.